This is a list of T cell receptor beta chains from one sample in a study of early stage breast cancer tumors. The table came from immunoSEQ multiplex PCR; TCRdb's copy has only in-frame clones and leaves some out. The profile shows 39,000 or so clones, around 72% of them singletons. The sample was blood. Receptors were obtained from a person aged 45 to 59 with breast cancer. Each CDR3 is given without its conserved first and last residue.

V: TRBV6-5
CDR3: ASKVSVRMNTEAF

V: TRBV7-2
CDR3: ASSRHSNQPQH

V: TRBV7-8
CDR3: ASSLAGVYEQY

V: TRBV2
CDR3: ASSGGQWETQY

V: TRBV7-2
CDR3: ASSSKGGDQPQH

V: TRBV19
CDR3: ASSTQDRVNSPLH

V: TRBV5-6
CDR3: ASSLMGARGEQY

V: TRBV7-9
CDR3: ATSLISGGYT

V: TRBV12-5
CDR3: ASGLVREVPEDTQY

V: TRBV20-1
CDR3: SARENSEAF

V: TRBV6-5
CDR3: ASSYSSGVNEQF

V: TRBV2
CDR3: ASSGTGSGNQPQH

V: TRBV28
CDR3: ASSPSTGNQPQH

V: TRBV5-1
CDR3: ASSHRDRGYGYT

V: TRBV10-3
CDR3: AISEAGVSYNEQF

V: TRBV29-1
CDR3: SVEYGQGYGYT

V: TRBV5-1
CDR3: ASSLGLSSYNEQF

V: TRBV11-3
CDR3: ASSSRDFLGEQY

V: TRBV7-2
CDR3: ASSLAEWGPRY

V: TRBV7-2
CDR3: ASSGQFSNYGYT

V: TRBV29-1
CDR3: SATGTDTLKTQY

V: TRBV5-8
CDR3: ASSGLKGGRTEAF

V: TRBV7-9
CDR3: ASSFGGYNEQF

V: TRBV6-5
CDR3: ASSSRFADTQY

V: TRBV7-2
CDR3: ASSFRGAYNEQF

V: TRBV5-6
CDR3: ASTKGRGRLTSYNEQF

V: TRBV4-1
CDR3: ASSQDLAAGTSTYEQY

V: TRBV6-1
CDR3: ASRDRQGRTEAF

V: TRBV7-6
CDR3: ASSSRDQGNEQY

V: TRBV5-1
CDR3: ASSWEGLDSEQY

V: TRBV11-2
CDR3: ASSDDGGVQY

V: TRBV9
CDR3: ASSAAGGGIVFNEQF

V: TRBV5-1
CDR3: ASSASSGRNLYEQY

V: TRBV28
CDR3: ASNRDGTDTQY

V: TRBV2
CDR3: ASSRLANTGELF

V: TRBV5-6
CDR3: ASSLTGGKDTEAF

V: TRBV19
CDR3: ASSYRETRRNYGYT

V: TRBV7-2
CDR3: ASSRLRQETQY

V: TRBV29-1
CDR3: SVERQGGGYEQF

V: TRBV7-2
CDR3: AASRPPGGETQY